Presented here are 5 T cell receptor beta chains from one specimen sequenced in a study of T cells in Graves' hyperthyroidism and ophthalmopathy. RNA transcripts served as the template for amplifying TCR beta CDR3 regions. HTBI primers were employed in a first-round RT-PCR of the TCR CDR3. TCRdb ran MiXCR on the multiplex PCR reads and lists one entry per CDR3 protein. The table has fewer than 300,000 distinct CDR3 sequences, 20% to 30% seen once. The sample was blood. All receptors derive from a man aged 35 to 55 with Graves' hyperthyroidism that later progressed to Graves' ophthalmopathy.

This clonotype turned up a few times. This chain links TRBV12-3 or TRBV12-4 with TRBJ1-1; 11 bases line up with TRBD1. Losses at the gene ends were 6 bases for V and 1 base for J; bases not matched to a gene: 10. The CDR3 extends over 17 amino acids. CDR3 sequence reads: CASRPGDRGNANTEAFF. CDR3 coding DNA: TGTGCCAGCAGGCCGGGGGACAGGGGGAATGCGAACACTGAAGCTTTCTTT.

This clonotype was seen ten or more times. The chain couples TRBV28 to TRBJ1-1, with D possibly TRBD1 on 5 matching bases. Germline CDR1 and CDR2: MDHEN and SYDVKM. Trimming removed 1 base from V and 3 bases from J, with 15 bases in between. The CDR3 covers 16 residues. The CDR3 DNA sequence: TGTGCCAGCAGTTTATTTCCTGGGGGAGGCGACACTGAAGCTTTCTTT. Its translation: CASSLFPGGGDTEAFF. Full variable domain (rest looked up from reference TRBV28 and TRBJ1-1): DVKVTQSSRYLVKRTGEKVFLECVQDMDHENMFWYRQDPGLGLRLIYFSYDVKMKEKGDIPEGYSVSREKKERFSLILESASTNQTSMYLCASSLFPGGGDTEAFFGQGTRLTVV.

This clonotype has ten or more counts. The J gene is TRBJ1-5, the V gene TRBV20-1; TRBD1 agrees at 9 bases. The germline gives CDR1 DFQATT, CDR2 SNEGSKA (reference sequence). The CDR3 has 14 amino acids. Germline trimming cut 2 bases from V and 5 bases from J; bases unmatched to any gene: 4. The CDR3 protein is CSARTGQGYQPQHF. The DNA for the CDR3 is TGCAGTGCTAGAACGGGACAGGGTTATCAGCCCCAGCATTTT.

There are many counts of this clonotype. This CDR3 reads CASSDGRTAYLGETQYF. Here the CDR3 DNA reads TGTGCCAGCAGTGATGGGAGGACAGCTTACCTGGGGGAGACCCAGTACTTC. This chain connects TRBV6-4 to TRBJ2-5; D tentatively fits TRBD1 or TRBD2 (6 bases each). The CDR3 totals 17 residues. The V gene's germline CDR1 is MRHNA and CDR2 SNTAGT. V was shortened by 3 bases and J by 5 bases, with 22 bases between the two germline ends.

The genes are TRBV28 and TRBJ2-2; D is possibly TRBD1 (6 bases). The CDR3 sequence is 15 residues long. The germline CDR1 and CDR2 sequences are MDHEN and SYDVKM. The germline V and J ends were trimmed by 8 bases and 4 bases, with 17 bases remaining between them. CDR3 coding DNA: TGTGCCAGCGGAACACAGGACAGTATCACCGGGGAGCTGTTTTTT. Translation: CASGTQDSITGELFF.